Below are 12 T cell receptor beta chains sequenced from a single sample in a study of CD8 T cells in Susac syndrome. A quantity of 0.5 to 1 ug RNA underwent reverse transcription using random hexamers. TCRdb reprocessed the immunoSEQ multiplex PCR reads via MiXCR and lists one record per CDR3 protein. Altogether 200,000 or so distinct CDR3 sequences are present, around 96% being singletons, with the ten largest covering just under 0.095%. The specimen sequenced was CD4+ T cells from PBMCs. These receptors were taken from a human donor with multiple sclerosis.

The chain links TRBV29-1 to TRBJ2-3; no clear D. V lost 6 bases and J 3 bases, leaving 13 bases between the germline ends. Per the germline V gene, CDR1 is SQVTM and CDR2 is ANQGSEA. This CDR3 spans 13 amino acids. CDR3 in amino acids: CSVYYWITDTQYF. CDR3 sequence (DNA): TGCAGCGTGTACTATTGGATTACAGATACGCAGTATTTT.

The genes are TRBV30 and TRBJ2-7; D gene unclear. Germline CDR1 GTSNPN, CDR2 SVGIG (reference sequence). This CDR3 region has 11 residues. V gave up 4 bases and J gave up 3 bases, with 7 bases separating them. CDR3 in amino acids: CAWKNYYEQYF. The DNA of the CDR3 is TGTGCCTGGAAAAACTACTACGAGCAGTACTTC.

As DNA, the CDR3 is TGTGCCAGCAGCTTGAACAGATGGGATACGCAGTATTTT. Translated: CASSLNRWDTQYF. The V call is TRBV5-4, the J call TRBJ2-3; D not certain. This CDR3 is 13 amino acids long. The germline CDR1 and CDR2 sequences are SGHNT and YYREEE (reference sequence). V gave up 1 base and J gave up 6 bases, with 9 bases separating them.

This chain uses TRBV25-1 with TRBJ2-7, with TRBD2 matching over 7 bases. In germline, CDR1 is MGHDK, CDR2 SYGVNS. V dropped 1 base and J dropped 12; count of bases not matched to a gene: 6. The length of the CDR3 is 12 residues. CDR3 amino acids: CASSESRGVWYF. CDR3 coding DNA: TGTGCCAGCAGTGAATCACGGGGGGTCTGGTACTTC.

The rearrangement links TRBV5-1 to TRBJ2-5; 9 nucleotides agree with TRBD2. Germline CDR1 is SGHRS and CDR2 is YFSETQ. This CDR3 spans 15 amino acids. V dropped 4 bases and J dropped 5; count of bases not matched to a gene: 9. The CDR3 sequence: CASSGVAGATETQYF. The CDR3 nucleotides are TGCGCCAGCAGCGGGGTAGCGGGAGCTACGGAGACCCAGTACTTC.

The chain recombines TRBV2 with TRBJ1-3; no clear D. The V gene lost 8 bases and the J gene lost 3 bases, with 14 bases spanning the gap. The CDR3 is made up of 14 amino acids. Germline assignment: CDR1 SNHLY and CDR2 FYNNEI. This CDR3 is CASRAATNGNTIYF. The CDR3 DNA follows: TGTGCCAGCCGGGCAGCTACCAATGGAAACACCATATATTTT.

The chain couples TRBV20-1 to TRBJ1-5; tentative D call: TRBD1 (6 bases). The CDR3 consists of 14 residues. Germline V CDR1 and CDR2: DFQATT, SNEGSKA (reference sequence). The ends were cut back, 3 bases at V and 3 bases at J, with 12 bases in the middle. CDR3 coding DNA: TGCAGTGCTAGCAGGGGATCGCCCAATCAGCCCCAGCATTTT. Protein product: CSASRGSPNQPQHF.

The chain joins TRBV7-6 to TRBJ2-7; the D is unclear. The CDR3 runs to 13 residues. The V gene lost 6 bases and the J gene lost 0 bases, with 9 bases spanning the gap. The V gene's germline CDR1 is SGHVS and CDR2 FNYEAQ. Written as DNA, the CDR3 is TGTGCCAGCAGTCGGCTCCTCTCCTACGAGCAGTACTTC. It specifies CASSRLLSYEQYF.

The CDR3 DNA reads as TGTGCCAGCAAGGCAGCTAGCAATCAGCCCCAGCATTTT. This translates into CASKAASNQPQHF. The gene calls are TRBV2 and TRBJ1-5; D remains unclear. Germline V CDR1 and CDR2: SNHLY, FYNNEI. V lost 7 bases to trimming and J lost 0 bases, with 7 bases between them. The CDR3 has 13 residues.

This clonotype has more than one count but fewer than ten. The chain employs TRBV20-1 and TRBJ1-1; tentative D call: TRBD1 (6 bases). The CDR3 is 14 amino acids. CDR1 is DFQATT and CDR2 is SNEGSKA in the germline V gene (reference sequence). Trimming removed 0 bases from V and 2 bases from J, with 10 bases in between. In nucleotides, the CDR3 is TGCAGTGCTAGAGATCGCAGGGGTAACACTGAAGCTTTCTTT. This codes for CSARDRRGNTEAFF.

This clonotype turned up a few times. The chain links TRBV7-2 to TRBJ2-5; D not certain. Germline values: CDR1 SGHTA, CDR2 FQGNSA. The length of the CDR3 is 11 residues. V was trimmed by 5 bases and J by 5 bases, leaving 6 bases between them. The CDR3 nucleotides read TGTGCCAGCAGCCTCTATGAGACCCAGTACTTC. It is translated as CASSLYETQYF.

The chain links TRBV9 to TRBJ1-6, with D maybe TRBD1 (6 bases). Trimming shortened V by 3 bases and J by 9 bases, and 10 bases separated the two germline ends. This CDR3 has 13 residues. Germline V gene data show CDR1 as SGDLS and CDR2 as YYNGEE. The CDR3 coding sequence is TGTGCCAGCAGCGAGGGGGACCCTTCACCCCTCCACTTT. Translating it yields CASSEGDPSPLHF.